The clone carrying this T cell receptor beta chain has just one count. The antigen remains unidentified. Sequencing of TCR beta was undertaken in CD8+ and CD4+ T cells derived from blood. The data are from a study of CD8 T cells in Susac syndrome. Study-wide results and limits: The study conceded that relatively few individuals underwent its TCR sequencing and HLA analysis.

Random hexamers served to reverse transcribe roughly 0.45 to 1 ug RNA. Across 54 Vbeta and 13 Jbeta, TCR beta CDR3 was amplified with immunoSEQ multiplex PCR. MiXCR, applied by TCRdb to the immunoSEQ multiplex PCR reads, yields one record per CDR3 protein. The data contain around 200,000 distinct CDR3 sequences, around 95% of them seen just once; the ten biggest clones take up 0.15% to 0.2%. Material for sequencing was CD8+ T cells from PBMCs. The origin of this receptor is a human donor with Susac syndrome.

The CDR3 spells CAWRENTEAFF. The CDR3 DNA sequence: TGTGCCTGGAGGGAGAACACTGAAGCTTTCTTT. This chain joins TRBV30 and TRBJ1-1, with unresolved D. V was trimmed by 3 bases and J by 1 base, leaving 3 bases between them. Germline lookup yields CDR1 GTSNPN and CDR2 SVGIG (reference sequence). This CDR3 spans 11 amino acids.